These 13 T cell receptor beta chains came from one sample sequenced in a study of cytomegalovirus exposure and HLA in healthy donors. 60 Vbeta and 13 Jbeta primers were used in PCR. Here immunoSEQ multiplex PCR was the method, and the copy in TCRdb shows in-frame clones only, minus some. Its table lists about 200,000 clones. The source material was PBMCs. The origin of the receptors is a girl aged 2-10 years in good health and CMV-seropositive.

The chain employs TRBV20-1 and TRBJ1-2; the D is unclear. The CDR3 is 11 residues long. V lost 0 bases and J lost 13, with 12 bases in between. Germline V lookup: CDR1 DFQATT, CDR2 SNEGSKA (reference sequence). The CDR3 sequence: CSARDYAEITF. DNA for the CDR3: TGCAGTGCTAGAGATTACGCGGAAATCACCTTC.

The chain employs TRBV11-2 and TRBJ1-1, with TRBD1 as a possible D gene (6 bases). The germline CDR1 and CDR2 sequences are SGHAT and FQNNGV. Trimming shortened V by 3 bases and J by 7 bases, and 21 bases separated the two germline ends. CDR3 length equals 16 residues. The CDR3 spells CASSFYPGAGAFEAFF. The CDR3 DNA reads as TGTGCCAGCAGCTTTTACCCTGGGGCAGGGGCCTTTGAAGCTTTCTTT.

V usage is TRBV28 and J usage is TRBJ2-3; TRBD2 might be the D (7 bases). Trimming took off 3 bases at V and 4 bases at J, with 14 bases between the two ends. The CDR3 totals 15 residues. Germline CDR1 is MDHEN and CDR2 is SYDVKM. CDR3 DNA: TGTGCCAGCAGTTTTGCGGGGGAGGGGGCAGATACGCAGTATTTT. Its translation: CASSFAGEGADTQYF.

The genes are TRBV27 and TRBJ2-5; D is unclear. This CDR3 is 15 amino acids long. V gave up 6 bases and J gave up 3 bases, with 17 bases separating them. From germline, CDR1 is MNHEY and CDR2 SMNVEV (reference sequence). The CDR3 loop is CASSLVGWLKETQYF. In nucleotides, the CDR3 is TGTGCCAGCAGCCTTGTGGGCTGGCTAAAAGAGACCCAGTACTTC.

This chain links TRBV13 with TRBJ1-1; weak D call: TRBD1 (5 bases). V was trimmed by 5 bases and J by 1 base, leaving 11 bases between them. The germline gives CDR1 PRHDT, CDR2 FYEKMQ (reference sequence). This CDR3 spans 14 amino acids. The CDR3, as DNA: TGTGCCAGCAGCCTTCCGACAGAGAACACTGAAGCTTTCTTT. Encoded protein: CASSLPTENTEAFF.

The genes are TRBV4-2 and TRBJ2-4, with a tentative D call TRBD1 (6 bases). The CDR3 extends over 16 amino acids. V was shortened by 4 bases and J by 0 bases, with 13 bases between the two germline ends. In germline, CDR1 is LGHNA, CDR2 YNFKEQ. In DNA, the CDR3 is TGTGCCAGCAGCCCTTCAGGGGAGATAGCCAAAAACATTCAGTACTTC. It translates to CASSPSGEIAKNIQYF.

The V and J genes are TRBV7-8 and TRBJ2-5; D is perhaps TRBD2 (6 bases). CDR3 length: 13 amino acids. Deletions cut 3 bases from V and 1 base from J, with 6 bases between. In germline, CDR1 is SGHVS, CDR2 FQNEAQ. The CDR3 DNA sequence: TGTGCCAGCAGCTTTAGCGGCCAAGAGACCCAGTACTTC. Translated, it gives CASSFSGQETQYF.

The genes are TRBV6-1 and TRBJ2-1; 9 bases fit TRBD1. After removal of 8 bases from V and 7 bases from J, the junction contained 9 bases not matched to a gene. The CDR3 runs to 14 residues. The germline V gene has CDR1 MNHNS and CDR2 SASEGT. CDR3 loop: CASATGGGMNEQFF. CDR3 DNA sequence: TGTGCCAGCGCCACAGGGGGCGGTATGAATGAGCAGTTCTTC.

The CDR3 spells CASSLGGSPYNEQFF. The CDR3 DNA reads as TGTGCCAGCAGCTTAGGCGGGAGCCCTTACAATGAGCAGTTCTTC. V is TRBV11-2 and J is TRBJ2-1, with 7 bases that match TRBD2. With 1 base clipped from V and 4 bases from J, the junction kept 4 bases outside the gene matches. This CDR3 region has 15 residues. CDR1 and CDR2 from the germline V gene are SGHAT and FQNNGV.

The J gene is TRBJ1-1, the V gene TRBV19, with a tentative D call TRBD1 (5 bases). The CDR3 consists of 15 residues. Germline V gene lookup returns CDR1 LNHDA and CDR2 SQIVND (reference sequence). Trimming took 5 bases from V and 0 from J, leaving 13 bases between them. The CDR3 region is CASSPGGVMNTEAFF. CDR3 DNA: TGTGCCAGTAGTCCTGGAGGGGTGATGAACACTGAAGCTTTCTTT.

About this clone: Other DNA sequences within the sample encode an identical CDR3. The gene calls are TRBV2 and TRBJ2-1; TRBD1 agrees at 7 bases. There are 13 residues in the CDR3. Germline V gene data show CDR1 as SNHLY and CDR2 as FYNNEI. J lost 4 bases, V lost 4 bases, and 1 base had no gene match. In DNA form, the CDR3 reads TGTGCCAGCAGTGGGACAGGATACAATGAGCAGTTCTTC. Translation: CASSGTGYNEQFF.

The CDR3 nucleotides are TGTGCCAGCACCAAGGAGACAGGGAGCATTTCCGAGCAGTACTTC. The encoded protein is CASTKETGSISEQYF. The chain links TRBV2 to TRBJ2-7; TRBD1 matches at 7 bases. V dropped 7 bases and J dropped 6; count of bases not matched to a gene: 15. The CDR3 is 15 amino acids. The germline gives CDR1 SNHLY, CDR2 FYNNEI.

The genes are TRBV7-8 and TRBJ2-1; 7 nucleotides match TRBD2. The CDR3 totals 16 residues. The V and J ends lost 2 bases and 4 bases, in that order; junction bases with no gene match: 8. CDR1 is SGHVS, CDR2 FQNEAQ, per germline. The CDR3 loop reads CASSLPAGAGYNEQFF. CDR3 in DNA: TGTGCCAGCAGCTTACCGGCGGGAGCCGGGTACAATGAGCAGTTCTTC.